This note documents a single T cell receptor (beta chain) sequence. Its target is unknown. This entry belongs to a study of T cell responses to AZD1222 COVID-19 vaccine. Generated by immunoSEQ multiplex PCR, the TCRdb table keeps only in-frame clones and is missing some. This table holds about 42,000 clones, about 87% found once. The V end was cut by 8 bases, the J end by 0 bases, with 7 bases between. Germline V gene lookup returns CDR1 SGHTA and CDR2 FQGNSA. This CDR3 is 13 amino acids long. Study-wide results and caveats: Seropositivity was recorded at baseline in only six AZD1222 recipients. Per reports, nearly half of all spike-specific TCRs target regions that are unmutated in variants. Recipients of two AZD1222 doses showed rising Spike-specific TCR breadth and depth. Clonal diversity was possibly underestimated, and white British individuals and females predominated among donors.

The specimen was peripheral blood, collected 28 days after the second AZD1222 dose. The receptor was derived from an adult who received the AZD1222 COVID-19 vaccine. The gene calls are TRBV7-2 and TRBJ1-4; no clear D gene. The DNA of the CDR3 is TGTGCCAGCCGGTCTACAACTAATGAAAAACTGTTTTTT. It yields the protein CASRSTTNEKLFF.